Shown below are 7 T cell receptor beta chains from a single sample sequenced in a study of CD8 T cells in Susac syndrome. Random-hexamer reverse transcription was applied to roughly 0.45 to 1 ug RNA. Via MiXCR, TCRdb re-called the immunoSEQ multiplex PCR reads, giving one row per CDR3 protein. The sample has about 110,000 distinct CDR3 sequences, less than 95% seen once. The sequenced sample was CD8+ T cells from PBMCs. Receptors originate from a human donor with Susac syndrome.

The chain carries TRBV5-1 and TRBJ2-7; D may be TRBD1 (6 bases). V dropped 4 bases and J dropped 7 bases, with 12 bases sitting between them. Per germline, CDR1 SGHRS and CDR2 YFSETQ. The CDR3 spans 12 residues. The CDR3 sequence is CASSQDRLEQYF. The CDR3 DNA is TGCGCCAGCAGCCAAGACAGGTTGGAGCAGTACTTC.

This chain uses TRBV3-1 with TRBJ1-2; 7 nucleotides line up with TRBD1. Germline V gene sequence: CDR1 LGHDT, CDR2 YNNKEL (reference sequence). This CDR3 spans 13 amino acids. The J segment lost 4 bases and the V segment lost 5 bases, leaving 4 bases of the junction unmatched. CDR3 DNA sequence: TGTGCCAGCAGCGGCCGGACAGGCTATGGCTACACCTTC. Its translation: CASSGRTGYGYTF.

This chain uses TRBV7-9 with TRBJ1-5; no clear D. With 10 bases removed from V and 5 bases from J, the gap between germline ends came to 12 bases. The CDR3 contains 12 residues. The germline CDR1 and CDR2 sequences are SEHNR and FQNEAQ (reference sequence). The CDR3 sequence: CATALGDQPQHF. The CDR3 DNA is TGTGCCACCGCGCTCGGTGATCAGCCCCAGCATTTT.

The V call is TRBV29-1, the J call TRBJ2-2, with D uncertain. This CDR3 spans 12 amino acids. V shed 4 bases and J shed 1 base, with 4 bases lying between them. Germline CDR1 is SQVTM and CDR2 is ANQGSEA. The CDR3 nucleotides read TGCAGCGTTGTACGGAACACCGGGGAGCTGTTTTTT. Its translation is CSVVRNTGELFF.

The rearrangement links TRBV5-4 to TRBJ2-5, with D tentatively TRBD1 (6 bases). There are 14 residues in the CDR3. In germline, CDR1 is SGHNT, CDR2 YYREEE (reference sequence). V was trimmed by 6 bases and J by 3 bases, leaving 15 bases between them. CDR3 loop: CASKEQGFEETQYF. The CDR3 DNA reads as TGTGCCAGCAAGGAACAGGGATTCGAAGAGACCCAGTACTTC.

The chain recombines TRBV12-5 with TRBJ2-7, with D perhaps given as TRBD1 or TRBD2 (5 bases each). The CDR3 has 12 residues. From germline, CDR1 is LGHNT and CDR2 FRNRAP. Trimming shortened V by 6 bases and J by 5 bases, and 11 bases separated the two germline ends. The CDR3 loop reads CASGVGRNEQYF. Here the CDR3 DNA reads TGTGCTAGTGGCGTGGGACGGAACGAGCAGTACTTC.

CDR3 region: CASSPDWAGRNEQFF. CDR3 in DNA: TGTGCCAGCAGCCCCGACTGGGCGGGGCGCAATGAGCAGTTCTTC. This chain uses TRBV9 with TRBJ2-1, with a tentative D call TRBD2 (6 bases). Trimming pared 4 bases from V and 6 bases from J, leaving 17 bases between. The CDR3 totals 15 residues. CDR1 is SGDLS, CDR2 YYNGEE, per germline.